This T cell receptor beta chain was identified in a study of tissue T cells after allogeneic stem cell transplantation. Indicated time point: mouse harvest day 7 after allogeneic transplant. Tail vein injection delivered 10^7 T-cell-depleted bone marrow cells and 10^6 splenic CD5+ T cells. Tissues came from B6→BALB/c major-mismatch GVHD mice at day 7 or 14. The assay was immunoSEQ multiplex PCR, and TCRdb's table has in-frame clones only and misses some. The sample contains about 4,000 clones, roughly 50% of which appear only once. This clone was detected a few times. The target antigen is unknown. The genes and germline here are from mouse. Sequencing ends 1 residue short of the CDR3 end; the germline J gene provides the rest. Study conclusions and caveats: Anatomically similar tissues had similar TCR repertoires within each patient. This small cohort was clinically heterogeneous, and sampling depth was a limitation.

The CDR3 is 12 residues long. Trimming stripped 4 bases from V and 3 bases from J, with 4 bases between. CDR1 LGHDT and CDR2 YNNKQL come from the germline V gene (reference sequence). The J gene is TRBJ1-3, the V gene TRBV4, with D unresolved. The clonotype was recovered from a female BALB/c mouse given C57BL/6 T cells with graft-versus-host disease after an allogeneic hematopoietic cell transplant. The specimen sequenced was gut tissue. CDR3 DNA, as far as it was read: TGTGCCAGCAGCTTCGGTGGAAATACGCTCTAT. It is translated as CASSFGGNTLY. The whole CDR3 protein is CASSFGGNTLYF.